Described below is a single T cell receptor beta chain sequence and its context. Its antigen is unknown. The protocol was immunoSEQ multiplex PCR, while the TCRdb copy is restricted to in-frame clones and leaves out a portion. The sample records 6,000 to 8,000 clones, roughly 65% being singletons. This sample is drawn from a study of CD8 T cell repertoires and HIV-1 epitope variants. Across the study: T cells were stimulated with Twenty-five Gag and Nef peptides separately. Controls were a CMV, EBV and flu peptide pool, Ebola AY9 negative control, and no-peptide well. T cells were cultured for 10 days with cytokines added on days 3 and 7.

Germline V CDR1 and CDR2: MNHEY, SMNVEV (reference sequence). There are 18 residues in the CDR3. Trimming removed 0 bases from V and 0 bases from J, with 12 bases in between. Study-wide findings and caveats: This assay reports beta chains of antigen-expanded cells, not T cell function.

The sequenced material came from cultured CD8+ T cells derived from PBMCs. The chain has TRBV27 and TRBJ2-6; D gene unclear. This TCR was recovered from a male donor with HIV. Here the CDR3 reads CASSLSLPRYSGANVLTF. CDR3 in DNA: TGTGCCAGCAGTTTATCGCTCCCCAGGTACTCTGGGGCCAACGTCCTGACTTTC.